The clone carrying this T cell receptor beta chain was observed a handful of times. This record comes from a study of shared clonotypes between healthy human individuals. A deep-level run was used for the assay. Every immunoSEQ plate was one replicate of a subset's evenly spread DNA. As originally analysed: From ImmunoSEQ came sequences covering only the junction and carrying no quality scores, so filtering differed. Clones were read by immunoSEQ multiplex PCR, and TCRdb kept only the in-frame ones, dropping some. Clone size and V and J calls were adopted from that table, with D and trimming inferred from the DNA. The sample includes around 500,000 clones, around 79% of them seen just once. V lost 1 base and J 9 bases, leaving 12 bases between the germline ends. Germline CDR1 MNHNS, CDR2 SASEGT. There are 13 residues in the CDR3.

The TCR sequence derives from a woman in her forties in good health. Some clones in this sample may be carry-over from other donors' samples. Sequenced material: PBMCs. J is TRBJ1-1 and V is TRBV6-1, with D perhaps matching TRBD1 (6 bases). The CDR3, as DNA: TGTGCCAGCAGTGAAGGGTGGGGGGCTCAAGCTTTCTTT. Protein product: CASSEGWGAQAFF.